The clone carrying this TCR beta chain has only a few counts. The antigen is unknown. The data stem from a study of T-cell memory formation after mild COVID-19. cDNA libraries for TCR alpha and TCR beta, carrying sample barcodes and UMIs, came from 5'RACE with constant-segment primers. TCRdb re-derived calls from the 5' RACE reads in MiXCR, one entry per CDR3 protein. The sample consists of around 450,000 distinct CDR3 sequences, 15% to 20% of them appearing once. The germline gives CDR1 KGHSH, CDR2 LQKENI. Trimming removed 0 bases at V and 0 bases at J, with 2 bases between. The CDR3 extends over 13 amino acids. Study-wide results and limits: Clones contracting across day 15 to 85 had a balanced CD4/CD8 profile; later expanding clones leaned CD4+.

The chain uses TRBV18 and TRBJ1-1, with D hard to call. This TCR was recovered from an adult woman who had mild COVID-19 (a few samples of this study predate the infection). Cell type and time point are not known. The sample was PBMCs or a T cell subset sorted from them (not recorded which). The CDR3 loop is CASSPPMNTEAFF. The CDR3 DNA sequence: TGTGCCAGCTCACCACCAATGAACACTGAAGCTTTCTTT.